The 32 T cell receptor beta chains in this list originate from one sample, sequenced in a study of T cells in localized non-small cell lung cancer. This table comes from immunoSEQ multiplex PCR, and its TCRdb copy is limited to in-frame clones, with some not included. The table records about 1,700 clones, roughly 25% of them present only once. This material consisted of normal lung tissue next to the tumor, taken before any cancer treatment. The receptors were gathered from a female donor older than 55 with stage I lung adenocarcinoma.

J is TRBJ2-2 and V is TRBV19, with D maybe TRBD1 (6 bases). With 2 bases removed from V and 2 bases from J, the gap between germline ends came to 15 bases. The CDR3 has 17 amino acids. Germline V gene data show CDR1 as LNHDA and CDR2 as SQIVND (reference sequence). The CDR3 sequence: CASSIPTGSLNTGELFF. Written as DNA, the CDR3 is TGTGCCAGTAGTATACCTACAGGGAGTCTCAACACCGGGGAGCTGTTTTTT.

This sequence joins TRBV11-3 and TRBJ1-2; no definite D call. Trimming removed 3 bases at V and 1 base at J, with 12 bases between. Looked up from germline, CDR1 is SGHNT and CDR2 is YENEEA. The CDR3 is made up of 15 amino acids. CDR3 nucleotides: TGTGCCAGCAGCTTGGCGGGGAGGCTTAACTATGGCTACACCTTC. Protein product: CASSLAGRLNYGYTF.

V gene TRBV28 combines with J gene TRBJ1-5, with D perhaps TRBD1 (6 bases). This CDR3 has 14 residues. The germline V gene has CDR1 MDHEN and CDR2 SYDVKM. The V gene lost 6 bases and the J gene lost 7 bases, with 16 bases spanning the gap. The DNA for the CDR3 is TGTGCCAGCAGCTCGACAGGCCTCGGCCAGCCCCAGCATTTT. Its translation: CASSSTGLGQPQHF.

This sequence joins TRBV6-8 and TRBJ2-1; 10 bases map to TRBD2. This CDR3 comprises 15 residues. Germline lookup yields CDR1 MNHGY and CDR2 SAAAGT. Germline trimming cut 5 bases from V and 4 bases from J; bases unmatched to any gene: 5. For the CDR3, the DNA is TGTGCCAGCAGTCCCCCTAGCGGGGGATACAATGAGCAGTTCTTC. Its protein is CASSPPSGGYNEQFF.

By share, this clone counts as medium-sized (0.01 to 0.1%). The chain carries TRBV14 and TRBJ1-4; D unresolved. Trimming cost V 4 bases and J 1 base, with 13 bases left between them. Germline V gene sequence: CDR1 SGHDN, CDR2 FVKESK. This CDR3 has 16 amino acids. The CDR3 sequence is CASSLYSGGTNEKLFF. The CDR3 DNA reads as TGTGCCAGCAGCCTCTACTCGGGAGGAACTAATGAAAAACTGTTTTTT.

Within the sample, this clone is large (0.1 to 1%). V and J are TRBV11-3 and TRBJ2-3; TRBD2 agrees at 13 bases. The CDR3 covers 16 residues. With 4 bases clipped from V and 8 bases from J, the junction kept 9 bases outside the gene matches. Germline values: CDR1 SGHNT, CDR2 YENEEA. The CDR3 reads CASSSRTSGGLVTQYF. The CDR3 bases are TGTGCCAGCAGCTCTCGGACTAGCGGGGGCCTGGTTACGCAGTATTTT.

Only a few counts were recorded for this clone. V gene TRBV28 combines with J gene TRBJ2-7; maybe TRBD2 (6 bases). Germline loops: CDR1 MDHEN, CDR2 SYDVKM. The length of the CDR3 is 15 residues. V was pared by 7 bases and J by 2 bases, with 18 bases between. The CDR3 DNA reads TGTGCCAGCACCACTGGGGGGACTGCCACCTACGAGCAGTACTTC. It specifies CASTTGGTATYEQYF.

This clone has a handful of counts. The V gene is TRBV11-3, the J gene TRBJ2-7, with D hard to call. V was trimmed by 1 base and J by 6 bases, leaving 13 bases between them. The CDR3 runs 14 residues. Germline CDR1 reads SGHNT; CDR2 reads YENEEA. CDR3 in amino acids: CASSLGGTQGEQYF. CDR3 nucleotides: TGTGCCAGCAGCTTAGGAGGTACTCAAGGCGAGCAGTACTTC. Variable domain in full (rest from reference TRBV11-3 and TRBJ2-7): EAGVVQSPRYKIIEKKQPVAFWCNPISGHNTLYWYLQNLGQGPELLIRYENEEAVDDSQLPKDRFSAERLKGVDSTLKIQPAELGDSAVYLCASSLGGTQGEQYFGPGTRLTVT.

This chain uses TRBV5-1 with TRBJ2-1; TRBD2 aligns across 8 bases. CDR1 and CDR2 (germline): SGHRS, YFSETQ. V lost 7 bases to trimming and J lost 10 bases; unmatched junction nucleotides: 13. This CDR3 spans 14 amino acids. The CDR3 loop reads CASGPNAGGWEQFF. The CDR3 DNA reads TGCGCCAGCGGCCCCAATGCGGGGGGATGGGAGCAGTTCTTC.

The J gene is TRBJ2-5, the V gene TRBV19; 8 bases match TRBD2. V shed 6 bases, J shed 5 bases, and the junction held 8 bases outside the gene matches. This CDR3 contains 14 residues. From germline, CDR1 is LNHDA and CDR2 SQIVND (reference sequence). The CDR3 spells CASSSRPSGETQYF. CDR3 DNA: TGTGCCAGTAGCTCGAGGCCTAGCGGGGAGACCCAGTACTTC. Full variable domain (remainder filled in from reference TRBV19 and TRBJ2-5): DGGITQSPKYLFRKEGQNVTLSCEQNLNHDAMYWYRQDPGQGLRLIYYSQIVNDFQKGDIAEGYSVSREKKESFPLTVTSAQKNPTAFYLCASSSRPSGETQYFGPGTRLLVL.

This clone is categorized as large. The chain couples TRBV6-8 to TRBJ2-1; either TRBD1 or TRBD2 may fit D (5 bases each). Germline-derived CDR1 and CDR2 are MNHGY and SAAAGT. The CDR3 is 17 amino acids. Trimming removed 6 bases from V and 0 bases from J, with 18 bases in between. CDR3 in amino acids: CASSPVSTRGSYNEQFF. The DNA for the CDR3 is TGTGCCAGCAGCCCGGTATCTACGAGGGGCTCCTACAATGAGCAGTTCTTC.

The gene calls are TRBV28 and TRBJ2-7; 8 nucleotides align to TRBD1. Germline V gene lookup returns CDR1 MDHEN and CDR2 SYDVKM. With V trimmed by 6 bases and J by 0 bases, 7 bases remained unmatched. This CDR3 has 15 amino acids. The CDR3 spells CASSYGDRSSYEQYF. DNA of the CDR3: TGTGCCAGCAGCTATGGGGACAGGAGCTCCTACGAGCAGTACTTC.

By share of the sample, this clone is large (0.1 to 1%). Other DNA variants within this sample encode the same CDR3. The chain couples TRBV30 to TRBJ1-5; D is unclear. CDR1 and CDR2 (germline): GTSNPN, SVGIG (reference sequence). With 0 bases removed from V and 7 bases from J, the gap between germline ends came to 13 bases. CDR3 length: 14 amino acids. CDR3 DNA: TGTGCCTGGAGTGTAGGCAGCCTCAGGCAGCCCCAGCATTTT. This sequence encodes CAWSVGSLRQPQHF.

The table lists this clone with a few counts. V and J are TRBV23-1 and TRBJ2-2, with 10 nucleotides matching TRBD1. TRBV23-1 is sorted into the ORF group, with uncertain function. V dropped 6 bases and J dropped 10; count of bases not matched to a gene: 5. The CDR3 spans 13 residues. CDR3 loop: CASSYGQGVELFF. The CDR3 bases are TGCGCCAGCAGCTACGGACAGGGGGTGGAGCTGTTTTTT.

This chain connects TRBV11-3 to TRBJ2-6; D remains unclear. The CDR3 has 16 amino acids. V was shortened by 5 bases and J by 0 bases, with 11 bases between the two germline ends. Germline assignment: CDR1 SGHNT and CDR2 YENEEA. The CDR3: CASSPPPHSGANVLTF. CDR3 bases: TGTGCCAGCAGCCCCCCCCCACACTCTGGGGCCAACGTCCTGACTTTC. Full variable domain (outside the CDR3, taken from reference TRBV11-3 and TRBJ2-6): EAGVVQSPRYKIIEKKQPVAFWCNPISGHNTLYWYLQNLGQGPELLIRYENEEAVDDSQLPKDRFSAERLKGVDSTLKIQPAELGDSAVYLCASSPPPHSGANVLTFGAGSRLTVL.

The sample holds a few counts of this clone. CDR3 loop: CSVQASGAQAQYF. CDR3 coding DNA: TGCAGCGTCCAGGCATCGGGGGCCCAGGCCCAGTACTTC. The chain has TRBV29-1 and TRBJ2-5; D tentatively reads TRBD1 or TRBD2 (6 bases each). There are 13 residues in the CDR3. The germline CDR1 and CDR2 sequences are SQVTM and ANQGSEA. V was pared by 6 bases and J by 9 bases, with 20 bases between.

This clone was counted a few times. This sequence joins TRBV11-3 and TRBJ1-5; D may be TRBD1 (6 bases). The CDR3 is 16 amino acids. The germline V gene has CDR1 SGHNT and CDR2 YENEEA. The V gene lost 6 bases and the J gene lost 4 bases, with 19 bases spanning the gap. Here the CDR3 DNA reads TGTGCCAGCAGGCTGGGGTGGGGGCAGGAGAATCAGCCCCAGCATTTT. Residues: CASRLGWGQENQPQHF.

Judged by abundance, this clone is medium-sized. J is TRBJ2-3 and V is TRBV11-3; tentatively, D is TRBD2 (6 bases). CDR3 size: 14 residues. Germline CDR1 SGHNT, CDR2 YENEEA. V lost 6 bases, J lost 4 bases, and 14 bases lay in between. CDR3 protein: CASRALAVADTQYF. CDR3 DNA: TGTGCCAGCAGGGCCTTAGCGGTAGCAGATACGCAGTATTTT. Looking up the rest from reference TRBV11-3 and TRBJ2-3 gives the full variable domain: EAGVVQSPRYKIIEKKQPVAFWCNPISGHNTLYWYLQNLGQGPELLIRYENEEAVDDSQLPKDRFSAERLKGVDSTLKIQPAELGDSAVYLCASRALAVADTQYFGPGTRLTVL.

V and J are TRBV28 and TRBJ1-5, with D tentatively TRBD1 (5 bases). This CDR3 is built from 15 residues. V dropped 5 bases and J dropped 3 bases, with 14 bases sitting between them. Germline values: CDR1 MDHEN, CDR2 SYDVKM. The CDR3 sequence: CASSPSGRDNQPQHF. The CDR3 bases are TGTGCCAGCAGTCCCTCGGGGCGGGACAATCAGCCCCAGCATTTT. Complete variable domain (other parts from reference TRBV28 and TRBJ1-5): DVKVTQSSRYLVKRTGEKVFLECVQDMDHENMFWYRQDPGLGLRLIYFSYDVKMKEKGDIPEGYSVSREKKERFSLILESASTNQTSMYLCASSPSGRDNQPQHFGDGTRLSIL.

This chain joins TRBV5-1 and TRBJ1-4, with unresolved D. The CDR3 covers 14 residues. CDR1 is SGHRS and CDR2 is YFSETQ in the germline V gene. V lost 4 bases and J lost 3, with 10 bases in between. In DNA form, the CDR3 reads TGCGCCAGCAGCGACTCGGGATCTAATGAAAAACTGTTTTTT. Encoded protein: CASSDSGSNEKLFF.

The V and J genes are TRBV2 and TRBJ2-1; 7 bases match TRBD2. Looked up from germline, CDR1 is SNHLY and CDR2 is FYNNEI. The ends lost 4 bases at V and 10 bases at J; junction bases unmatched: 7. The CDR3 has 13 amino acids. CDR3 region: CASSGDSGPEQFF. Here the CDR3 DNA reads TGTGCCAGCAGTGGCGATAGCGGGCCAGAGCAGTTCTTC.

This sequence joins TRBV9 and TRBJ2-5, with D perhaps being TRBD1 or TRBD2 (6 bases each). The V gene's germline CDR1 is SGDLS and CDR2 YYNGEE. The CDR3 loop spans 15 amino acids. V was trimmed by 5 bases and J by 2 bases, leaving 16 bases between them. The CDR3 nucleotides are TGTGCCAGCAGACCACCCGGGGGCGAACAAGAGACCCAGTACTTC. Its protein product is CASRPPGGEQETQYF. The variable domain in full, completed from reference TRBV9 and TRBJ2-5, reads DSGVTQTPKHLITATGQRVTLRCSPRSGDLSVYWYQQSLDQGLQFLIQYYNGEERAKGNILERFSAQQFPDLHSELNLSSLELGDSALYFCASRPPGGEQETQYFGPGTRLLVL.

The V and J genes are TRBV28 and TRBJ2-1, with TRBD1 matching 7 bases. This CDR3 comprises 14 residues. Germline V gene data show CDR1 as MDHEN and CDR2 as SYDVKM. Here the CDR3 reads CTTGETYPYNEQFF. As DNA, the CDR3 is TGTACTACAGGGGAAACGTACCCCTACAATGAGCAGTTCTTC.

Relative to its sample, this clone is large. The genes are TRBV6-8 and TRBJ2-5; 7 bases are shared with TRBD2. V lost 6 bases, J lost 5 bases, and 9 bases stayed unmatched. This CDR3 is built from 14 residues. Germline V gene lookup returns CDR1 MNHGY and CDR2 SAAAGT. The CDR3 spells CASSPTSPGETQYF. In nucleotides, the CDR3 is TGTGCCAGCAGCCCGACTAGCCCGGGGGAGACCCAGTACTTC.

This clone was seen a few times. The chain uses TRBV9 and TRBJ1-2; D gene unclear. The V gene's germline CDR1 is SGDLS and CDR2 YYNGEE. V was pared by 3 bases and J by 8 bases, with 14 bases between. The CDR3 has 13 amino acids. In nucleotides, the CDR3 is TGTGCCAGCAGCGGTACGACCCGAGCAGGCTACACCTTC. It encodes CASSGTTRAGYTF.

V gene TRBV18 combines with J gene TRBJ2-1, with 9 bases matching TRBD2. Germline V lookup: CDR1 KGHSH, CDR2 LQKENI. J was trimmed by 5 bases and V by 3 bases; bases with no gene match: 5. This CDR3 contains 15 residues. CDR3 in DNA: TGTGCCAGCTCACCGAGGACTAGCGCAGACAATGAGCAGTTCTTC. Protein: CASSPRTSADNEQFF.

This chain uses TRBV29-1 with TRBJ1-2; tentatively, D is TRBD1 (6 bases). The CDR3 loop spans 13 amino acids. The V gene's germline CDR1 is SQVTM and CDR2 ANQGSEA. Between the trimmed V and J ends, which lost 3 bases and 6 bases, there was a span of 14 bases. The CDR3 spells CSVDPGAPDGYTF. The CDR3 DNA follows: TGCAGCGTTGACCCGGGGGCCCCAGATGGCTACACCTTC. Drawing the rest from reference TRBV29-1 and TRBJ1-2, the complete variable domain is SAVISQKPSRDICQRGTSLTIQCQVDSQVTMMFWYRQQPGQSLTLIATANQGSEATYESGFVIDKFPISRPNLTFSTLTVSNMSPEDSSIYLCSVDPGAPDGYTFGSGTRLTVV.

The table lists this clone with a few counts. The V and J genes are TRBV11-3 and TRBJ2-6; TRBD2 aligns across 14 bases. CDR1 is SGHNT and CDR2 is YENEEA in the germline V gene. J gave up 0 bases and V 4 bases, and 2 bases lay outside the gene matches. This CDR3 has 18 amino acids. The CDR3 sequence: CASSSGLAGGSGANVLTF. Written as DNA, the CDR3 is TGTGCCAGCAGCTCAGGACTAGCGGGGGGCTCTGGGGCCAACGTCCTGACTTTC.

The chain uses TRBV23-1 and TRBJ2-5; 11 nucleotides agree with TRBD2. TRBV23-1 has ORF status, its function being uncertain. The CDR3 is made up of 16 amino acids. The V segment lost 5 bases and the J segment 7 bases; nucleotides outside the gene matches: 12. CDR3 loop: CASSGGLADPGGTQYF. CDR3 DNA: TGCGCCAGCAGTGGGGGACTAGCGGACCCAGGGGGGACCCAGTACTTC.

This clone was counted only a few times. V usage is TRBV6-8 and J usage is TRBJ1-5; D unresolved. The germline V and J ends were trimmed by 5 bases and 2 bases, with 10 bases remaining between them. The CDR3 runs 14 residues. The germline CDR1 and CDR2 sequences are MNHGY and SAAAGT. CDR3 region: CASSVCPCNQPQHF. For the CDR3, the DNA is TGTGCCAGCAGTGTTTGCCCATGCAATCAGCCCCAGCATTTT.

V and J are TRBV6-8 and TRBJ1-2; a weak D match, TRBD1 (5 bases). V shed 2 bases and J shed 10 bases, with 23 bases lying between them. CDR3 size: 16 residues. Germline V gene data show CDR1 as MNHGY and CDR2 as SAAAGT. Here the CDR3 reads CASSYGSLRVRVDYTF. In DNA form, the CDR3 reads TGTGCCAGCAGTTACGGATCCCTCAGGGTTCGGGTTGACTACACCTTC.

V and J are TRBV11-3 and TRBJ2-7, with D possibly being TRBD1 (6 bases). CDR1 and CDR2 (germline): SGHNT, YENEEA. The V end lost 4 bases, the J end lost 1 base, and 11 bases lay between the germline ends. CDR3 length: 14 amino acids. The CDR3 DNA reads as TGTGCCAGCAGCTCCCGGGACACTTCCTACGAGCAGTACTTC. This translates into CASSSRDTSYEQYF.